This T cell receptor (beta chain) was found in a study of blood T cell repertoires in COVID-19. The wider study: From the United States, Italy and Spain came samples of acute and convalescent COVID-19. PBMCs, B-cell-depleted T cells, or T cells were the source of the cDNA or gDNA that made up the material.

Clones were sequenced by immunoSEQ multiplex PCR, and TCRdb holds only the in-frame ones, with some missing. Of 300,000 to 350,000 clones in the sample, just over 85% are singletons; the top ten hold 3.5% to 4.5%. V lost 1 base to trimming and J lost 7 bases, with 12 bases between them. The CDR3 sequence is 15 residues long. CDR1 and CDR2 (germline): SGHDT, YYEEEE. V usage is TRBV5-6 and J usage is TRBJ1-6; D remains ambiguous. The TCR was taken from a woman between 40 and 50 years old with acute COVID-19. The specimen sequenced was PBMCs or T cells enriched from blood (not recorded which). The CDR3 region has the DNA TGTGCCAGCAGCTTGTTGTCGGGCGGGAATTCACCCCTCCACTTT. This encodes CASSLLSGGNSPLHF. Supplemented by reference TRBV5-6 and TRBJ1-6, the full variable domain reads DAGVTQSPTHLIKTRGQQVTLRCSPKSGHDTVSWYQQALGQGPQFIFQYYEEEERQRGNFPDRFSGHQFPNYSSELNVNALLLGDSALYLCASSLLSGGNSPLHFGNGTRLTVT.